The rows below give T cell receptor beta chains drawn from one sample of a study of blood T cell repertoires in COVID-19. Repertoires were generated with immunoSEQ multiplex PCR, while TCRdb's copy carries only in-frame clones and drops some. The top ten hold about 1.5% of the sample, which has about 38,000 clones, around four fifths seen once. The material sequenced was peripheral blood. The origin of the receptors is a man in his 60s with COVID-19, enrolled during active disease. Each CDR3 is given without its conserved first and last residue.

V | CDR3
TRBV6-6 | ASSHRGGDTGELF
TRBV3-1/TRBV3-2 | ASSQAKGNSPLH
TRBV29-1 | SVDQGRSTEAF
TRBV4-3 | ASSQEAGPFSGANVLT
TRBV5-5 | ASARWGGNEQY
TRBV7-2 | ASSFGGAGQPQH
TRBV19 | ASTLRTTGELF
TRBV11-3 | ASSLLRGTEAF
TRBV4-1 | ASRPIGRLNEKLF
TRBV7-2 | ASSLLIASGEKLF
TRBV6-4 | ASSDSGTRGHNTQY
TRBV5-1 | ASSLDSSGNKPKTQY
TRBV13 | ASSSYSGRSIRF
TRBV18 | ASSPPSVSAEAF
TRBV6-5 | ASSQTGTAYEQY
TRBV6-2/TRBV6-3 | ASRPMTGAEEKLF
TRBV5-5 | ASSLEPGGRTEAF
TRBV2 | ASSVTGTMGELF
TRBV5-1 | ASSLSGRNTEAF
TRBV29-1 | SVGTGGNTIY
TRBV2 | ASSEETVNTEAF
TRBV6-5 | ASSKWESGANVLT
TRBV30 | AWSVRGGGLRAF
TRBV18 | ASSRGQGRNSPLH
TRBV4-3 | ASSPGTREKLF
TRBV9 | ASSVEGRGARETQY
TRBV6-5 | ASSPGGGGQPQH
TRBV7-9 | ASSRPGTGANYGYT
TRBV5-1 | ASRPGLAARYEQY
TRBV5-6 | ASSTPPTSKKSGANVLT
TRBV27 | ASSLPGVEQY
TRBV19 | ASSRNFPRGGIGYT
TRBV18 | ASSSKQGGYNEQF
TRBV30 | AWRFRGLGLQPLH
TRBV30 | AWRGVGGPYGYT
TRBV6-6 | ASSSDRTGGRSPLH
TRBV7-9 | ASSSQIGGVDEKLF
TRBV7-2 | ASSLDFSGNTIY
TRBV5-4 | ASSRDRGLNEQF
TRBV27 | ASSFSDRGDQPQH
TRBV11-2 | ASSLEPGAKNIQY
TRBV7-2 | ASSLNQGLGNQPQH
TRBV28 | ASTGGVGTEAF
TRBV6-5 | ASRTFRRGYT
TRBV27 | ASSFGRGWLNSPLH
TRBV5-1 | ASSGGTGEPYGYT